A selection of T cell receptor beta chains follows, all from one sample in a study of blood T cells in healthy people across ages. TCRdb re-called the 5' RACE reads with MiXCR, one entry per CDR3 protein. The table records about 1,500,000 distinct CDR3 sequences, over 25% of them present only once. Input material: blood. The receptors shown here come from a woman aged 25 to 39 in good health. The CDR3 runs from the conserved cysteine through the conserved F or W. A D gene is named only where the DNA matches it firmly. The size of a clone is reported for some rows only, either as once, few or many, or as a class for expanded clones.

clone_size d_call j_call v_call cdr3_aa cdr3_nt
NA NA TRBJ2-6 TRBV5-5 CASTPVGPGANVLTF TGTGCCAGCACCCCGGTAGGGCCTGGGGCCAACGTCCTGACTTTC
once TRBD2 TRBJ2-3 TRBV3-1 CASSLAGGTRTSTDTQYF TGTGCCAGCAGCTTAGCGGGGGGTACGAGGACCAGCACAGATACGCAGTATTTT
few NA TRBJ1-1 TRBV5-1 CASSLIRIGNTEAFF TGCGCCAGCAGCTTAATAAGGATCGGGAACACTGAAGCTTTCTTT
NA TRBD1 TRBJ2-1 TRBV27 CASSRLGQGREQFF TGTGCCAGCAGTCGCTTGGGACAGGGGAGGGAGCAGTTCTTC
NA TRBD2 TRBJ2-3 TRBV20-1 CSAPGLAGFTDTQYF TGCAGTGCCCCGGGACTAGCGGGGTTCACAGATACGCAGTATTTT
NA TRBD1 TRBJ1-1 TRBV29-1 CSVEPRQGLSTEAFF TGCAGCGTTGAACCTAGACAGGGTTTGAGCACTGAAGCTTTCTTT
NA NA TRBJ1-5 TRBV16 CASSQSAAASNQPQHF TGTGCCAGCAGCCAATCTGCTGCAGCTAGCAATCAGCCCCAGCATTTT
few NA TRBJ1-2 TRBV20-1 CSAGGTTAGYGYTF TGCAGTGCCGGAGGGACGACAGCAGGCTATGGCTACACCTTC
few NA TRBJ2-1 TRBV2 CASNWASDNEQFF TGTGCCAGCAATTGGGCTAGTGATAATGAGCAGTTCTTC
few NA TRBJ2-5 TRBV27 CASSFGKSSETQYF TGTGCCAGCAGTTTTGGTAAAAGTTCGGAGACCCAGTACTTC
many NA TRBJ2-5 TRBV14 CASSPGGGFQETQYF TGTGCCAGCAGTCCCGGAGGGGGCTTCCAAGAGACCCAGTACTTC
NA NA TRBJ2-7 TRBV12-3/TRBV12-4 CASGRGVQNEQYF TGTGCCAGCGGGAGGGGGGTACAGAATGAGCAGTACTTC
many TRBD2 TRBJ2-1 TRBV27 CASSLIPGLGSEQFF TGTGCCAGCAGTTTAATTCCGGGACTAGGGAGTGAGCAGTTCTTC
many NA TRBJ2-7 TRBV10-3 CAISEAGTAREQYF TGTGCCATCAGTGAGGCCGGCACAGCCAGGGAGCAGTACTTC
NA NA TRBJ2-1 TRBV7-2 CASSLRMAANEQFF TGTGCCAGCAGCCTACGGATGGCGGCCAATGAGCAGTTCTTC
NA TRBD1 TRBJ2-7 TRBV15 CATSPVRQGAYEQYF TGTGCCACCAGCCCAGTTAGACAGGGGGCATACGAGCAGTACTTC
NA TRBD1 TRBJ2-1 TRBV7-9 CAGSPGQMGDDEQFF TGTGCCGGCAGCCCGGGACAGATGGGAGACGATGAGCAGTTCTTC
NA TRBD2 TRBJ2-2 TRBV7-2 CASSLKSLSGGRRTGELFF TGTGCCAGCAGCTTAAAGTCCCTCTCGGGCGGGAGACGAACCGGGGAGCTGTTTTTT
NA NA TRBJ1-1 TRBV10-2 CASSEVGIGDTEAFF TGCGCCAGCAGTGAGGTGGGGATAGGGGACACTGAAGCTTTCTTT
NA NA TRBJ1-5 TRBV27 CASSWRGNQPQHF TGTGCCAGCAGTTGGCGAGGGAATCAGCCCCAGCATTTT
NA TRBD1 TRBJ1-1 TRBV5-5 CATGQGDYEAFF TGTGCCACCGGACAGGGGGATTATGAAGCTTTCTTT
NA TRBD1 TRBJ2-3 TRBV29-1 CSVGADRGAPDTQYF TGCAGCGTTGGAGCGGACAGGGGGGCACCAGATACGCAGTATTTT
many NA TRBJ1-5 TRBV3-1 CASSQSGSNQPQHF TGTGCCAGCAGCCAATCGGGCAGCAATCAGCCCCAGCATTTT
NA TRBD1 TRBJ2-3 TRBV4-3 CASSQETGSTDTQYF TGCGCCAGCAGCCAAGAGACAGGGTCCACAGATACGCAGTATTTT
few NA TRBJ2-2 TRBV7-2 CASSSRPWGPKPGELFF TGTGCCAGCAGCTCCCGCCCCTGGGGGCCGAAACCCGGGGAGCTGTTTTTT
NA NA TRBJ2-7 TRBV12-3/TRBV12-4 CASSFPHSYEQYF TGTGCCAGCAGTTTCCCCCACTCCTACGAGCAGTACTTC
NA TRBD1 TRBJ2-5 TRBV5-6 CASSFRTGREETQYF TGTGCCAGCAGCTTTCGGACAGGGCGGGAAGAGACCCAGTACTTC
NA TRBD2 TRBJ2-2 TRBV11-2 CASSLIRAGVTVGELFF TGTGCCAGCAGCTTAATCAGAGCGGGAGTGACGGTCGGGGAGCTGTTTTTT
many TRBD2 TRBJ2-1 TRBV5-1 CASRREAPYNEQFF TGCGCCAGCAGGCGGGAGGCCCCCTACAATGAGCAGTTCTTC
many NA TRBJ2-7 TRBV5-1 CASSWGGSYEQYF TGTGCCAGCAGCTGGGGCGGCTCCTACGAGCAGTACTTC
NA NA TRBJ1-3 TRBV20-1 CSVTPADSGEDTVYF TGCAGTGTCACTCCCGCGGACAGTGGGGAGGACACCGTATATTTT
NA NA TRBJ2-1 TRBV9 CASSAGEEYNEQFF TGTGCCAGCAGCGCGGGGGAAGAGTACAATGAGCAGTTCTTC
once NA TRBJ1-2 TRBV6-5 CASSYSSASGGNYGYTF TGTGCCAGCAGCTACTCGTCGGCGTCAGGCGGTAACTATGGCTACACCTTC
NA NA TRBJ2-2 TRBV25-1 CASRKTGNTGELFF TGTGCCAGCAGAAAGACTGGGAACACCGGGGAGCTGTTTTTT
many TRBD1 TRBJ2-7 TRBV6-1 CASRAGTGTHEQYF TGTGCCAGCAGAGCCGGGACAGGGACGCACGAGCAGTACTTC
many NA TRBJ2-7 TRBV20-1 CSAMGVPYEQYF TGCAGTGCTATGGGTGTCCCCTACGAGCAGTACTTC
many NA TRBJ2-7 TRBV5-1 CASSQRDPRASYEQYF TGCGCCAGCAGCCAAAGGGACCCTCGGGCCTCCTACGAGCAGTACTTC
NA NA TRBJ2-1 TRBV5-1 CASSLDLSFSGEQFF TGCGCCAGCAGCTTGGATCTCTCTTTTTCGGGGGAGCAGTTCTTC
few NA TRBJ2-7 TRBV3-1 CASSRTTPYEQYF TGTGCCAGCAGCCGTACTACCCCCTACGAGCAGTACTTC
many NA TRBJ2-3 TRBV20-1 CSARDRVVGTQYF TGCAGTGCTAGAGATAGGGTCGTAGGTACGCAGTATTTT
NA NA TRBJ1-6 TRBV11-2 CASSPNLDPTLHF TGTGCCAGCAGCCCCAACTTAGATCCGACCCTCCACTTT
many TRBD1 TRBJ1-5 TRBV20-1 CSAGDRDQPQHF TGCAGTGCCGGTGACAGGGATCAGCCCCAGCATTTT
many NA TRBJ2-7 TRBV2 CASSDGGLEQYF TGTGCCAGCAGTGACGGGGGGCTGGAGCAGTACTTC
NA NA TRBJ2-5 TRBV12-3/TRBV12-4 CASSLASGQGLETQYF TGTGCCAGCAGTTTAGCAAGCGGGCAAGGGTTAGAGACCCAGTACTTC
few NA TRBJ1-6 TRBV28 CASSSPRAGRNSPLHF TGTGCCAGCAGTTCCCCACGCGCAGGAAGAAATTCACCCCTCCACTTT
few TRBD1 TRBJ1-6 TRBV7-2 CASTLMGTGMRNSPLHF TGTGCCAGCACCCTTATGGGGACAGGGATGAGGAATTCACCCCTCCACTTT
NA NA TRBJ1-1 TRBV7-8 CASSSLRQRIGPEAFF TGTGCAAGCAGCTCCCTCAGACAGAGGATCGGCCCTGAAGCTTTCTTT
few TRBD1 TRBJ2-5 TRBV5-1 CAIRTGEETQYF TGCGCCATCAGGACAGGGGAGGAGACCCAGTACTTC
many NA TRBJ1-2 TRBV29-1 CSVATGQYGYTF TGCAGCGTCGCTACAGGGCAATATGGCTACACCTTC
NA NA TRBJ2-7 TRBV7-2 CTSSTKDGYEQYF TGTACCAGCAGCACAAAGGACGGTTACGAGCAGTACTTC
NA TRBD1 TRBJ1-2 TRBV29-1 CSVLTGNRYTF TGCAGCGTACTGACAGGGAATCGCTACACCTTC
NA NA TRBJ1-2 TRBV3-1 CASSQESGDYGYTF TGTGCCAGCAGCCAAGAATCGGGTGACTATGGCTACACCTTC
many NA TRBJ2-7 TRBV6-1 CASSESRGHEQYF TGTGCCAGCAGTGAATCCAGGGGCCACGAGCAGTACTTC
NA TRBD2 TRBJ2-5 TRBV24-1 CATSDNSGGTKTQYF TGTGCCACCAGTGATAATAGCGGGGGGACGAAGACCCAGTACTTC
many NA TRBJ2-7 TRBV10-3 CAISAGGTDTNEQYF TGTGCCATCAGCGCCGGGGGGACAGATACCAACGAGCAGTACTTC